This TCR beta chain was sequenced in a study of blood T cell repertoires in COVID-19. The wider study: From T cells, B-cell-depleted T cells, or PBMCs came the material, which was cDNA or gDNA.

V was clipped by 6 bases and J by 0 bases; unmatched bases: 6. The CDR3 sequence is 15 residues long. Per the germline V gene, CDR1 is SNHLY and CDR2 is FYNNEI. As originally analysed: Cell counts per sample came from amplifying reference gene primers. Libraries were prepared by immunoSEQ multiplex PCR; TCRdb keeps only in-frame clonotypes and omits some of them. V and J calls plus clone size are reproduced from that table; the DNA served to infer D and trimming. The repertoire includes nearly 350,000 clones, under 95% of them detected once, and around 3.3% sits in the top ten. The sequencing sample was made of peripheral blood. This chain links TRBV2 with TRBJ1-1; 8 nucleotides agree with TRBD1. The receptor comes from a young woman who had recovered from COVID-19. The CDR3 loop is CASRTSGGMNTEAFF. Here the CDR3 DNA reads TGTGCCAGCAGGACCTCAGGGGGCATGAACACTGAAGCTTTCTTT.